This section outlines one T cell receptor (beta chain) sequence together with its context. Its specificity is not known. TCRdb's table, derived via immunoSEQ multiplex PCR, lists solely in-frame clones and lacks some. The sample records some 80,000 clones, over 85% being singletons. These data come from a study of OX40 agonist ivuxolimab in advanced cancers. Across the whole study: Dose-escalation patients' cancers were hepatocellular carcinoma, melanoma, renal cell or head and neck cancer.

Broader study findings: Clonal expansion in partial responders at 0.1-3.0 mg/kg ranked among the lowest. Undetermined was the antigen specificity of the expanded peripheral T cells.

The CDR3 spans 14 residues. Germline assignment: CDR1 LNHDA and CDR2 SQIVND (reference sequence). The V and J ends lost 5 bases and 1 base, in that order; junction bases with no gene match: 4. The sequencing here drew on CD4+ or CD8+ T cells sorted from blood, taken in a trial of the OX40 agonist ivuxolimab. V usage is TRBV19 and J usage is TRBJ2-7; 8 positions agree with TRBD1. The sequence was obtained from an adult with an advanced solid tumor such as melanoma, head and neck, liver or kidney cancer. The CDR3 nucleotides are TGTGCCAGTAGTGCAGGACAGGGATCCTACGAGCAGTACTTC. Its protein product is CASSAGQGSYEQYF.